These T cell receptor beta chains were read from a single sample in a study of blood T cell repertoires in COVID-19. Produced via immunoSEQ multiplex PCR; TCRdb's table is partial and in-frame only. The table lists 240,000 or so clones, around 89% of them singletons. Sequencing input: peripheral blood. These TCRs come from a middle-aged woman who had recovered from COVID-19. Both conserved end residues are part of each CDR3. Fields, in order: D gene, CDR3 length, V gene, clone size, J gene, CDR3 DNA, CDR3 protein. A D gene is named only where the DNA matches it firmly. Where a row states a size, it is once, few, many or the class of an expanded clone; other rows omit it.

>-|15|TRBV14|-|TRBJ1-1
TGTGCCAGCAGCCAAGCCCGCGGGGGAGGCACTGAAGCTTTCTTT
CASSQARGGGTEAFF
>-|12|TRBV11-3|-|TRBJ1-4
TGTGCCAGCAGCTTAGGGGCGGAAAAACTGTTTTTT
CASSLGAEKLFF
>TRBD2|15|TRBV19|-|TRBJ2-5
TGTGCCAGTAGTCTTCGACTAGCGGGGGCGGAGACCCAGTACTTC
CASSLRLAGAETQYF
>-|14|TRBV7-3|-|TRBJ2-5
TGTGCCAGCAGCTTAGTTAGCGGCCAAGAGACCCAGTACTTC
CASSLVSGQETQYF
>TRBD1|14|TRBV7-2|-|TRBJ2-1
TGTGCCAGCAGCCTGGGACAGGCAAACAATGAGCAGTTCTTC
CASSLGQANNEQFF
>-|11|TRBV18|-|TRBJ2-1
TGTGCCAGCTCACCACGAGATGAGCAGTTCTTC
CASSPRDEQFF
>TRBD2|16|TRBV7-3|-|TRBJ2-1
TGTGCCAGCAGCCCGCGACTAGCGGGAGGGCCGGATGAGCAGTTCTTC
CASSPRLAGGPDEQFF
>TRBD1|18|TRBV5-4|-|TRBJ1-2
TGTGCCAGCAGCTTGTGGTCCCTTCGGACAGGGGGCCTCTATGGCTACACCTTC
CASSLWSLRTGGLYGYTF
>-|16|TRBV10-3|once|TRBJ1-6
TGTGCCATCAGTGATTCCCCGACAGTCTATAATTCACCCCTCCACTTT
CAISDSPTVYNSPLHF
>TRBD1|17|TRBV10-3|-|TRBJ1-3
TGTGCCATCAGTGAGGATCCAGGGGGGAGCTCTGGAAACACCATATATTTT
CAISEDPGGSSGNTIYF
>TRBD1|13|TRBV29-1|-|TRBJ2-1
TGCAGCACCCGGACAGGGGGGGGGAATGAGCAGTTCTTC
CSTRTGGGNEQFF
>TRBD1|14|TRBV5-6|once|TRBJ2-5
TGTGCCAGCAGCTCCAGGGGGCTAGAGGAGACCCAGTACTTC
CASSSRGLEETQYF
>-|15|TRBV7-8|once|TRBJ1-2
TGTGCCAGCAGCTTAGTGGGGGGTCAACCCCATGGCTACACCTTC
CASSLVGGQPHGYTF
>TRBD2|15|TRBV29-1|-|TRBJ2-7
TGCAGCGTTGAAGGGGTTAGCGGGGGGTCCTACGAGCAGTACTTC
CSVEGVSGGSYEQYF
>TRBD1|14|TRBV5-1|-|TRBJ1-1
TGCGCCAGCAGCTTGCGACAGGGGGACACTGAAGCTTTCTTT
CASSLRQGDTEAFF
>TRBD2|14|TRBV9|once|TRBJ2-7
TGTGCCAGCAGCACATCCGGGACTAGCGGCGAGCAGTACTTC
CASSTSGTSGEQYF
>-|14|TRBV9|-|TRBJ2-1
TGTGCCAGCAGCCCAAGGACAGCGTTCGATGAGCAGTTCTTC
CASSPRTAFDEQFF
>-|13|TRBV12-3/TRBV12-4|-|TRBJ1-1
TGTGCCAGCAGTTTGGGGGGACGGTATGAAGCTTTCTTT
CASSLGGRYEAFF
>-|12|TRBV7-9|-|TRBJ2-2
TGTGCCAGCAGCGGCCGTCCCGGGGAGCTGTTTTTT
CASSGRPGELFF
>-|12|TRBV7-7|-|TRBJ2-5
TGTGCTAGCAGCTTAGACGCCGGGACCCAGTACTTC
CASSLDAGTQYF
>-|16|TRBV7-9|-|TRBJ2-7
TGTGCCAGCAGCTCCCCCCGTGGGCGCACCGACTACGAGCAGTACTTC
CASSSPRGRTDYEQYF
>-|14|TRBV30|-|TRBJ2-7
TGTGCCTGGAGTGGGAGTCCCCGCGGCGACGAGCAGTACTTC
CAWSGSPRGDEQYF
>-|13|TRBV30|few|TRBJ1-5
TGTGCCTGGAGTGGGGGGCTCGATCAGCCCCAGCATTTT
CAWSGGLDQPQHF
>TRBD1|14|TRBV3-1/TRBV3-2|-|TRBJ1-2
TGTGCCAGCAGCCAAGGGGGACAGGGGTTGTACTACACCTTC
CASSQGGQGLYYTF
>-|16|TRBV7-2|-|TRBJ1-1
TGTGCCAGCAGCTTATTGTTTCGGGTGTCGGACACTGAAGCTTTCTTT
CASSLLFRVSDTEAFF
>TRBD2|15|TRBV9|-|TRBJ2-3
TGTGCCAGCAGCGCAGGACTAGCGGGCACAGATACGCAGTATTTT
CASSAGLAGTDTQYF
>-|14|TRBV30|-|TRBJ1-5
TGTGCCTGGAGTTTCACAGTGGGGGGTCAGCCCCAGCATTTT
CAWSFTVGGQPQHF
>-|14|TRBV7-2|-|TRBJ2-3
TGTGCCAGCAGCGTTGGGACTTACACAGATACGCAGTATTTT
CASSVGTYTDTQYF
>-|16|TRBV15|-|TRBJ1-4
TGTGCCACCAGCAGAGATCCCTCCGGGGCTAATGAAAAACTGTTTTTT
CATSRDPSGANEKLFF
>-|15|TRBV4-2|-|TRBJ1-1
TGTGCCAGCAGCCCCGGGGGGGGATGGAACACTGAAGCTTTCTTT
CASSPGGGWNTEAFF
>-|14|TRBV4-3|-|TRBJ2-7
TGCGCCAGCAGCCAAGGGCTGGCCCTCTACGAGCAGTACTTC
CASSQGLALYEQYF
>-|16|TRBV4-1|-|TRBJ2-3
TGCGCCAGCAGCCAAGATTGGGATAGCGCCCCAGATACGCAGTATTTT
CASSQDWDSAPDTQYF
>-|13|TRBV27|-|TRBJ1-2
TGTGCCAGCAGTACTAGGATGGGCTATGGCTACACCTTC
CASSTRMGYGYTF
>-|16|TRBV3-1/TRBV3-2|-|TRBJ2-1
TGTGCCAGCAGCCAGGACAGACCGAGCTCCTACAATGAGCAGTTCTTC
CASSQDRPSSYNEQFF
>TRBD2|20|TRBV19|-|TRBJ2-1
TGTGCCAGTAGGAGTGGGTTAGGGGGAACTAGGGCGGGAGGCTACAATGAGCAGTTCTTC
CASRSGLGGTRAGGYNEQFF
>-|13|TRBV3-1/TRBV3-2|once|TRBJ2-1
TGTGCCAGCAGCCAAGGGGTTGCGGCCCACCAGTTCTTC
CASSQGVAAHQFF
>TRBD1|14|TRBV12-5|once|TRBJ2-1
TGTGCTAGTGGAGGCCGGGACAGTTACAATGAGCAGTTCTTC
CASGGRDSYNEQFF
>TRBD1|14|TRBV30|-|TRBJ1-1
TGTGCCTGGAGCCCCCCCGGGACAGGGTTCTATGCTTTCTTT
CAWSPPGTGFYAFF
>-|15|TRBV27|many|TRBJ1-2
TGTGCCAGCAGTTTAGGGGTAGGGGCCCTCTATGGCTACACCTTC
CASSLGVGALYGYTF
>-|15|TRBV3-1/TRBV3-2|-|TRBJ2-7
TGTGCCAGCAGCCACGGAGGAGGGGGCGCCTACGAGCAGTACTTC
CASSHGGGGAYEQYF
>-|15|TRBV4-2|-|TRBJ2-4
TGTGCCAGCAGCCAAGAGGGGCGGTCCGGGGGCATTCAGTACTTC
CASSQEGRSGGIQYF
>TRBD1|14|TRBV2|-|TRBJ1-4
TGTGCCAGCAGCCCCGGACAGGGGACGGGAAAACTGTTTTTT
CASSPGQGTGKLFF
>-|13|TRBV10-3|-|TRBJ1-5
TGTGCCATCGCTCGGGATAGCAATCAGCCCCAGCATTTT
CAIARDSNQPQHF
>TRBD1|15|TRBV5-1|-|TRBJ1-5
TGCGCCAGCAGCTGGACAGGGGTAGGGGGTCAGCCCCAGCATTTT
CASSWTGVGGQPQHF
>-|17|TRBV6-2/TRBV6-3|-|TRBJ2-1
TGTGCCAGCAGCCCTAACCCCACAGGGCGTATTTACAATGAGCAGTTCTTC
CASSPNPTGRIYNEQFF
>-|17|TRBV7-3|-|TRBJ2-3
TGTGCCAGCAGCCCCCGGGGTAACCCATCCAGCACAGATACGCAGTATTTT
CASSPRGNPSSTDTQYF
>TRBD2|18|TRBV27|-|TRBJ2-1
TGTGCCAGCAGTTTATGGTATCGAGCGGGAGTTTTCTACAATGAGCAGTTCTTC
CASSLWYRAGVFYNEQFF
>-|20|TRBV21-1|-|TRBJ2-1
TGTGCCAGCAGCAAAACCCCGGGACAGGGGGCGAAGTCTGGGAGCAATGAGCAGTTCTTC
CASSKTPGQGAKSGSNEQFF
>TRBD2|14|TRBV30|-|TRBJ2-1
TGTGCCTGGAGTGTCGGACTAGGGCCGGATGAGCAGTTCTTC
CAWSVGLGPDEQFF